Below, 20 T cell receptor beta chains from the same sample are listed, as sequenced in a study of blood T cell repertoires in COVID-19 (dated by TCRdb to 2018 to 2020). The method was the immunoSEQ multiplex PCR assay. The clones in this table, taken by TCRdb from immuneACCESS, are in-frame only. Not every clone is retained; where verified, under half of the shortfall comes from an unresolved V gene, and the cause of the rest is unknown. This sample lists around 300,000 clones; approximately 85% were detected once. Of the sample, approximately 7.6% falls within the top ten clones. Sequences were obtained from peripheral blood. The receptors here all came from a human donor in a cohort sampled during active COVID-19.

The rearrangement links TRBV27 to TRBJ1-2; 7 nucleotides agree with TRBD1. CDR3 size: 14 residues. The germline V gene encodes CDR1 MNHEY and CDR2 SMNVEV (reference sequence). V lost 6 bases and J lost 8; bases outside the gene matches: 12. For the CDR3, the DNA is TGTGCCAGCAGGGAAAGGCAGGGGGTTTACGGCTACACCTTC. Translating gives CASRERQGVYGYTF.

V gene TRBV6-5 combines with J gene TRBJ1-1; TRBD1 aligns across 10 bases. Germline CDR1 and CDR2: MNHEY and SVGAGI. The CDR3 totals 14 residues. Unmatched junction bases numbered 6, after V lost 4 bases and J lost 7 bases. CDR3 DNA: TGTGCCAGCAGTTCGAGGACAGGGGGTGTTGAAGCTTTCTTT. Translating gives CASSSRTGGVEAFF.

This clone was seen a handful of times. The V call is TRBV27, the J call TRBJ1-6; maybe TRBD1 (6 bases). The CDR3 covers 15 residues. Looked up from germline, CDR1 is MNHEY and CDR2 is SMNVEV (reference sequence). V shed 5 bases and J shed 6 bases, with 14 bases lying between them. The CDR3 bases are TGTGCCAGCAGTACAGGGTTACCAATTAATTCACCCCTCCACTTT. Translating gives CASSTGLPINSPLHF.

The rearrangement links TRBV30 to TRBJ1-2; 11 positions match TRBD1. Germline lookup yields CDR1 GTSNPN and CDR2 SVGIG (reference sequence). Losses at the gene ends were 1 base for V and 4 bases for J; bases not matched to a gene: 14. The CDR3 is made up of 18 amino acids. Here the CDR3 reads CAWSDDPGQGVMGYGYTF. For the CDR3, the DNA is TGTGCCTGGAGTGACGACCCGGGACAGGGGGTGATGGGCTATGGCTACACCTTC.

This chain joins TRBV2 and TRBJ1-2, with 8 bases fitting TRBD1. With V trimmed by 8 bases and J by 3 bases, 11 bases remained unmatched. Per germline, CDR1 SNHLY and CDR2 FYNNEI. The CDR3 is 15 residues long. This CDR3 reads CASHTQGARDYGYTF. Written as DNA, the CDR3 is TGTGCCAGCCACACGCAGGGGGCGCGGGACTATGGCTACACCTTC.

The gene calls are TRBV2 and TRBJ1-2; D is perhaps TRBD1 (6 bases). CDR1 and CDR2 (germline): SNHLY, FYNNEI. Trimming stripped 3 bases from V and 5 bases from J, with 10 bases between. This CDR3 has 13 residues. The CDR3 DNA follows: TGTGCCAGCAGTGATGTGGACAGATATGGCTACACCTTC. Its protein is CASSDVDRYGYTF.

CDR3 amino acids: CASSTRQGTPLHF. CDR3 sequence (DNA): TGTGCCAGCAGTACGAGACAGGGAACACCCCTCCACTTT. J is TRBJ1-6 and V is TRBV27; 7 positions match TRBD1. From germline, CDR1 is MNHEY and CDR2 SMNVEV (reference sequence). CDR3 length: 13 amino acids. V gave up 5 bases and J gave up 11 bases; unmatched junction bases: 6.

The V gene is TRBV12-3 or TRBV12-4, the J gene TRBJ1-1; D is unresolved. V lost 3 bases and J lost 1, with 3 bases in between. The length of the CDR3 is 12 residues. The CDR3: CASSFGNTEAFF. The CDR3 DNA follows: TGTGCCAGCAGTTTCGGGAACACTGAAGCTTTCTTT.

This chain links TRBV5-1 with TRBJ2-5, with 11 bases aligning to TRBD2. Trimming took 6 bases from V and 7 from J; bases not matched to a gene: 5. In germline, CDR1 is SGHRS, CDR2 YFSETQ. This CDR3 is built from 13 residues. CDR3 coding DNA: TGCGCCAGCACAACTAGCGGGAGCTCGACCCAGTACTTC. Protein: CASTTSGSSTQYF.

The J gene is TRBJ1-3, the V gene TRBV9; D is ambiguous. Germline V gene data show CDR1 as SGDLS and CDR2 as YYNGEE. The CDR3 extends over 16 amino acids. V lost 1 base to trimming and J lost 0 bases, with 11 bases between them. For the CDR3, the DNA is TGTGCCAGCAGCGTAAACCCGTTTAGCTCTGGAAACACCATATATTTT. It is translated as CASSVNPFSSGNTIYF.

V and J are TRBV19 and TRBJ1-5; 7 nucleotides match TRBD1. CDR3 size: 14 residues. Germline loops: CDR1 LNHDA, CDR2 SQIVND (reference sequence). Losses at the gene ends were 3 bases for V and 4 bases for J; bases not matched to a gene: 3. CDR3 sequence: CASSIGTVNQPQHF. CDR3 bases: TGTGCCAGTAGTATCGGGACAGTGAATCAGCCCCAGCATTTT.

Concerning this clone itself: The same CDR3 also results from other DNA sequences found in this sample. The rearrangement links TRBV9 to TRBJ2-2; weak D call: TRBD1 (5 bases). Trimming cost V 1 base and J 2 bases, with 9 bases left between them. In germline, CDR1 is SGDLS, CDR2 YYNGEE. The CDR3 consists of 15 residues. CDR3 nucleotide sequence: TGTGCCAGCAGCGTACAGGGTTTAAACACCGGGGAGCTGTTTTTT. Its protein is CASSVQGLNTGELFF.

This clone was seen only once. This chain connects TRBV27 to TRBJ1-5; possible D gene TRBD1, 5 bases. The CDR3 contains 15 residues. Germline CDR1 and CDR2: MNHEY and SMNVEV (reference sequence). Trimming shortened V by 6 bases and J by 1 base, and 13 bases separated the two germline ends. The CDR3 DNA is TGTGCCAGCAGGGGTTGGGGGGGGAGCAATCAGCCCCAGCATTTT. Its protein is CASRGWGGSNQPQHF.

The gene calls are TRBV7-9 and TRBJ1-4; D ambiguous. Germline V lookup: CDR1 SEHNR, CDR2 FQNEAQ (reference sequence). The CDR3 runs 13 residues. With 3 bases removed from V and 8 bases from J, the gap between germline ends came to 10 bases. CDR3 region: CASSFTVREKLFF. CDR3 coding DNA: TGTGCCAGCAGCTTCACGGTACGGGAAAAACTGTTTTTT.

DNA for the CDR3: TGTGCCACCGGGGTCGGCGGAAACACCATATATTTT. Translated: CATGVGGNTIYF. The V call is TRBV19, the J call TRBJ1-3; unclear D gene. This CDR3 is 12 amino acids long. Germline V lookup: CDR1 LNHDA, CDR2 SQIVND (reference sequence). The ends were cut back, 10 bases at V and 4 bases at J, with 11 bases in the middle.

The chain employs TRBV4-2 and TRBJ1-4; D may be TRBD1 (5 bases). Looked up from germline, CDR1 is LGHNA and CDR2 is YNFKEQ. V was trimmed by 1 base and J by 8 bases, leaving 14 bases between them. This CDR3 is 15 amino acids long. In DNA form, the CDR3 reads TGTGCCAGCAGCCAAGGGCCGGGGGATGAGGAAAAACTGTTTTTT. It is translated as CASSQGPGDEEKLFF.

The CDR3 sequence: CASSYLRQINSPLHF. The CDR3 DNA reads TGTGCCAGCAGTTACCTGCGGCAGATTAATTCACCCCTCCACTTT. The chain couples TRBV6-2 or TRBV6-3 to TRBJ1-6; no firm D call. Deletions cut 2 bases from V and 6 bases from J, with 11 bases between. The CDR3 consists of 15 residues. Per the germline V gene, CDR1 is MNHEY and CDR2 is SVGEGT.

This clone has just one count. This chain uses TRBV7-9 with TRBJ2-2; 12 bases agree with TRBD1. CDR1 SEHNR and CDR2 FQNEAQ come from the germline V gene (reference sequence). The CDR3 spans 15 residues. V lost 5 bases to trimming and J lost 6 bases; unmatched junction nucleotides: 4. This CDR3 reads CASSPGQGAPGELFF. The CDR3 bases are TGTGCCAGCAGCCCGGGACAGGGGGCCCCCGGGGAGCTGTTTTTT.

The chain uses TRBV9 and TRBJ1-2, with D unresolved. Germline V lookup: CDR1 SGDLS, CDR2 YYNGEE. V was shortened by 3 bases and J by 2 bases, with 11 bases between the two germline ends. The CDR3 covers 14 residues. In DNA form, the CDR3 reads TGTGCCAGCAGCGCCCAGACTGACAACTATGGCTACACCTTC. This gives the protein CASSAQTDNYGYTF.

The V gene is TRBV9, the J gene TRBJ1-1; 8 bases are shared with TRBD1. Germline CDR1 and CDR2: SGDLS and YYNGEE. The CDR3 length is 14 residues. Trimming removed 0 bases from V and 5 bases from J; junction bases left unmatched: 3. The CDR3 is CASSVGTGRTEAFF. CDR3 DNA sequence: TGTGCCAGCAGCGTAGGGACAGGGCGGACTGAAGCTTTCTTT.